This T cell receptor beta chain came from a study of radiotherapy plus CTLA-4 blockade in lung cancer (dated by TCRdb to 2017 to 2018). Describing the broader study: Among enrolled patients, approximately 17% had an objective response and about 30% reached disease control. Overall study outcomes, separate from this receptor: After treatment with radiotherapy and ipilimumab, TCR clones that originated in tumors expanded in peripheral blood. The strongest predictors of response were reported to be early dynamic shifts in blood T cell clones along with a rise in serum interferon-beta following radiation.

The study tested focal radiation therapy combined with CTLA-4 blockade (ipilimumab) in patients with chemo-refractory metastatic non-small-cell lung cancer. Library preparation employed the immunoSEQ multiplex PCR assay. Here the immuneACCESS table is served through TCRdb, limited to in-frame sequences with V and J called. Missing clones are a known gap in these copies; in checked studies unresolved V genes cover under half, and the rest lacks a known reason. Present in this sample are approximately 100,000 clones, roughly four fifths of which were seen just once. The ten largest clones represent around 3.7% of the sample. Details on this clone: The antigen it binds to is not known. No much larger clonotype is one base removed from it; base qualities were not supplied.

The receptor was derived from a human donor with non-small cell lung cancer who had a partial response to radiotherapy plus ipilimumab. Sample: peripheral blood, taken from a patient treated with radiotherapy plus ipilimumab.

The sequence in DNA is TGTGCCAGCTCAACGGGACTAGCCGCAGATACGCAGTATTTT. Its product reads: CASSTGLAADTQYF. This chain is built from TRBV18 and TRBJ2-3; 9 nucleotides in the junction match TRBD2. The CDR3 spans 14 residues, from the cysteine through the phenylalanine. The kept DNA is CDR3 alone, 42 bases in frame from the first base. Compared with germline, V lacks 5 bases and J lacks 4 bases; bases without a gene match: 4. CDR1 is given as KGHSH and CDR2 as LQKENI, both from the germline V gene.